The entry that follows covers one T cell receptor (beta chain) sequence. The data stem from a study of blood T cell repertoires in COVID-19. Study information: In each case, the material was cDNA or gDNA derived from T cells, B-cell-depleted T cells, or PBMCs.

TCRdb's copy holds only in-frame clones and misses some; the assay was immunoSEQ multiplex PCR. The table shows around 280,000 clones, with 87% occurring only once. V shed 4 bases and J shed 4 bases, with 13 bases lying between them. The CDR3 covers 14 residues. CDR1 is SGHNT and CDR2 is YYREEE in the germline V gene (reference sequence). V and J are TRBV5-4 and TRBJ2-3; D gene ambiguous. Material for sequencing was PBMCs or T cells enriched from blood (not recorded which). The sequence was collected from a woman aged 40 to 50 who had recovered from COVID-19. CDR3 DNA: TGTGCCAGCAGCAGCTCGCGTTCCCCAGATACGCAGTATTTT. As protein: CASSSSRSPDTQYF.